This T cell receptor beta chain came from a study of cytomegalovirus exposure and HLA in healthy donors. Broader study findings: In a later analysis, a missense DCLRE1C variant was linked to TCR beta V- and J-gene trimming. The likely explanation for a cluster of highly shared sequence variants was sequencing artifact.

A word on this clone: Its antigen is unidentified.

Both 60 Vbeta primers and 13 Jbeta primers went into the PCR. Per the original methods: A later analysis tallied about 80 million unique TCR beta chains, around 9.9 million of them shared. The protocol was immunoSEQ multiplex PCR, while the TCRdb copy is restricted to in-frame clones and leaves out a portion. The V and J calls and clone size were taken over from that table, and D and trimming were inferred from the DNA. This repertoire shows about 130,000 clones, about 81% found once; its top ten account for approximately 0.99%. The germline V gene encodes CDR1 GTSNPN and CDR2 SVGIG (reference sequence). The CDR3 runs 15 residues. Trimming pared 5 bases from V and 7 bases from J, leaving 23 bases between.

The V call is TRBV30, the J call TRBJ1-2; D not certain. The receptor was derived from a woman in her 30s in good health and CMV-seronegative. Sequenced material: PBMCs. CDR3 sequence (DNA): TGTGCCTGGGGACGAGGGAGTTACCGAAGAATTGGCTACACCTTC. Encoded protein: CAWGRGSYRRIGYTF.